The 27 T cell receptor beta chains below come from one sample, sequenced in a study of CD8 T cells in ankylosing spondylitis. In TCRdb, the 5' RACE reads were re-called with MiXCR into one record per CDR3 protein. The sample lists 200,000 to 250,000 distinct CDR3 sequences; roughly 10% were seen once. Sequencing used blood, either unsorted or a sorted T cell fraction (not recorded which). The source is a male donor with ankylosing spondylitis or in good health (not recorded which).

The V gene is TRBV25-1, the J gene TRBJ2-7, with D possibly TRBD2 on 5 matching bases. The germline V gene has CDR1 MGHDK and CDR2 SYGVNS. V was clipped by 6 bases and J by 4 bases, with 16 bases between them. The CDR3 length is 14 residues. CDR3: CASRGTATGYEQYF. CDR3 in DNA: TGTGCCAGCAGGGGAACGGCGACGGGATACGAGCAGTACTTC.

This clonotype was seen ten or more times. The V call is TRBV9, the J call TRBJ1-5; D is unresolved. V was trimmed by 2 bases and J by 5 bases, leaving 11 bases between them. Germline V gene lookup returns CDR1 SGDLS and CDR2 YYNGEE. The CDR3 covers 14 residues. The CDR3 DNA reads TGTGCCAGCAGCGTGGACCTGGGCGATCAGCCCCAGCATTTT. Translation: CASSVDLGDQPQHF.

This clonotype was observed many times. The V and J genes are TRBV12-3 or TRBV12-4 and TRBJ2-1, with a weak D call TRBD2 (5 bases). CDR3 size: 16 residues. V dropped 5 bases and J dropped 2 bases, with 16 bases sitting between them. Here the CDR3 reads CASSVLGSGPYNEQFF. The CDR3 nucleotides are TGTGCCAGCAGTGTTTTAGGGAGCGGCCCCTACAATGAGCAGTTCTTC.

The sample holds a few counts of this clonotype. The chain uses TRBV2 and TRBJ1-1, with D unclear. Trimming removed 1 base from V and 5 bases from J, with 2 bases in between. CDR3 length: 11 amino acids. Germline CDR1 reads SNHLY; CDR2 reads FYNNEI. In DNA, the CDR3 is TGTGCCAGCAGTGAAGGGACTGAAGCTTTCTTT. This gives the protein CASSEGTEAFF.

V gene TRBV12-3 or TRBV12-4 combines with J gene TRBJ1-4, with a tentative D call TRBD1 (6 bases). CDR3 size: 15 residues. Trimming shortened V by 4 bases and J by 3 bases, and 12 bases separated the two germline ends. The DNA of the CDR3 is TGTGCCAGCAGTTCCACAGGGACGTCTAATGAAAAACTGTTTTTT. Amino acid sequence: CASSSTGTSNEKLFF.

This clonotype has ten or more counts. The V and J genes are TRBV6-4 and TRBJ2-3; maybe TRBD2 (5 bases). The germline V gene has CDR1 MRHNA and CDR2 SNTAGT. Trimming removed 2 bases at V and 0 bases at J, with 6 bases between. The CDR3 runs to 14 residues. Here the CDR3 DNA reads TGTGCCAGCAGTGACCTAGCTAGCACAGATACGCAGTATTTT. It encodes CASSDLASTDTQYF.

This clonotype was counted ten times or more. CDR3 loop: CASSPPGAYEQYF. CDR3 DNA: TGTGCCAGCAGCCCACCGGGGGCCTACGAGCAGTACTTC. The rearrangement joins TRBV7-2 to TRBJ2-7; D is perhaps TRBD2 (6 bases). In germline, CDR1 is SGHTA, CDR2 FQGNSA. This CDR3 has 13 amino acids. Trimming shortened V by 5 bases and J by 2 bases, and 10 bases separated the two germline ends.

In this sample, this clonotype turned up many times. J is TRBJ2-3 and V is TRBV11-2; D gene uncertain. The germline CDR1 and CDR2 sequences are SGHAT and FQNNGV. The CDR3 spans 12 residues. V lost 6 bases, J lost 6 bases, and 10 bases lay in between. CDR3 protein: CASSQEYDTQYF. In DNA, the CDR3 is TGTGCCAGCAGTCAGGAATACGATACGCAGTATTTT.

The table lists this clonotype with many counts. The rearrangement joins TRBV6-5 to TRBJ1-3, with 7 bases that match TRBD1. Trimming cost V 4 bases and J 0 bases; bases outside gene matches: 0. The germline V gene encodes CDR1 MNHEY and CDR2 SVGAGI. CDR3 size: 14 residues. Here the CDR3 DNA reads TGTGCCAGCAGTTGGACAGGCTCTGGAAACACCATATATTTT. Protein: CASSWTGSGNTIYF.

This clonotype has ten or more counts. Here the CDR3 reads CSASGLAEDTQYF. CDR3 in DNA: TGCAGTGCTTCGGGACTAGCGGAAGATACGCAGTATTTT. The chain joins TRBV20-1 to TRBJ2-3; 11 bases match TRBD2. The CDR3 covers 13 residues. V shed 5 bases, J shed 5 bases, and the junction held 3 bases outside the gene matches. Per the germline V gene, CDR1 is DFQATT and CDR2 is SNEGSKA (reference sequence).

This clonotype came up many times. The V and J genes are TRBV20-1 and TRBJ2-1, with D possibly TRBD2 on 5 matching bases. This CDR3 comprises 13 residues. The germline gives CDR1 DFQATT, CDR2 SNEGSKA (reference sequence). V was pared by 0 bases and J by 6 bases, with 9 bases between. CDR3 in DNA: TGCAGTGCTAGAGATCTCCTAGCCAATGAGCAGTTCTTC. Protein sequence: CSARDLLANEQFF.

The chain has TRBV14 and TRBJ1-1, with a weak D call TRBD1 (6 bases). Between the trimmed V and J ends, which lost 4 bases and 0 bases, there was a span of 12 bases. Looked up from germline, CDR1 is SGHDN and CDR2 is FVKESK. CDR3 size: 15 residues. CDR3 region: CASSLSRGLNTEAFF. CDR3 in DNA: TGTGCCAGCAGCCTATCGCGGGGGCTGAACACTGAAGCTTTCTTT.

This clonotype was seen a handful of times. The chain uses TRBV6-5 and TRBJ1-4; D not certain. The CDR3 length is 14 residues. Between the trimmed V and J ends, which lost 2 bases and 0 bases, there was a span of 4 bases. Germline CDR1 and CDR2: MNHEY and SVGAGI. This CDR3 reads CASSYASTNEKLFF. CDR3 sequence (DNA): TGTGCCAGCAGTTACGCGTCAACTAATGAAAAACTGTTTTTT.

This clonotype appeared many times. The chain recombines TRBV10-3 with TRBJ2-1; 7 bases agree with TRBD2. The CDR3 sequence is 15 residues long. CDR1 and CDR2 from the germline V gene are ENHRY and SYGVKD. V shed 3 bases, J shed 7 bases, and the junction held 9 bases outside the gene matches. This CDR3 is CAISDSGGSGNEQFF. CDR3 nucleotide sequence: TGTGCCATCAGTGATTCCGGGGGGTCAGGGAATGAGCAGTTCTTC.

The table lists this clonotype with many counts. This chain joins TRBV12-3 or TRBV12-4 and TRBJ1-4, with 8 bases that match TRBD1. Trimming at V came to 4 bases and at J to 7 bases, leaving 8 bases not matched to a gene. The CDR3 is made up of 15 amino acids. In DNA form, the CDR3 reads TGTGCCAGCAGTTCCCAGGGGGCTCACGGTGAAAAACTGTTTTTT. As protein: CASSSQGAHGEKLFF.

This clonotype was seen repeatedly, ten times or more. The chain couples TRBV28 to TRBJ2-1, with 10 bases that match TRBD1. The CDR3 contains 15 residues. V was clipped by 3 bases and J by 7 bases; unmatched bases: 6. The germline gives CDR1 MDHEN, CDR2 SYDVKM. CDR3 sequence: CASSFRGTGDNEQFF. The CDR3 DNA sequence: TGTGCCAGCAGTTTTAGAGGGACAGGGGATAATGAGCAGTTCTTC.

This clonotype was detected a few times. At one boundary the junction diverges from the germline segment, which might be a read error. The genes are TRBV20-1 and TRBJ1-1; TRBD1 agrees at 12 bases. CDR1 is DFQATT and CDR2 is SNEGSKA in the germline V gene (reference sequence). The CDR3 consists of 17 residues. The CDR3 protein is CCARDAGQGAGNTEAFF. The CDR3 region has the DNA TGCTGTGCTAGAGATGCGGGACAGGGGGCGGGGAACACTGAAGCTTTCTTT.

The chain combines TRBV20-1 with TRBJ2-5, with TRBD1 matching over 10 bases. The CDR3 has 16 residues. Trimming cost V 1 base and J 4 bases; bases outside gene matches: 9. Germline CDR1 DFQATT, CDR2 SNEGSKA (reference sequence). This CDR3 reads CSARGRQGAILETQYF. CDR3 DNA sequence: TGCAGTGCTAGAGGGAGACAGGGGGCGATACTAGAGACCCAGTACTTC.

This clonotype was recorded at least ten times. V is TRBV20-1 and J is TRBJ2-4; 10 bases are a match to TRBD2. This CDR3 contains 17 residues. In germline, CDR1 is DFQATT, CDR2 SNEGSKA (reference sequence). Germline trimming cut 3 bases from V and 1 base from J; bases unmatched to any gene: 9. The DNA for the CDR3 is TGCAGTGCTAGGGAAAGCGGGGGGGTTGGGGCCAAAAACATTCAGTACTTC. It encodes CSARESGGVGAKNIQYF.

The sample holds a few counts of this clonotype. The chain links TRBV19 to TRBJ2-5; a possible D gene is TRBD1 (6 bases). The CDR3 consists of 14 residues. Germline V CDR1 and CDR2: LNHDA, SQIVND (reference sequence). Deletions cut 1 base from V and 5 bases from J, with 11 bases between. Here the CDR3 reads CASSIGQVGETQYF. CDR3 coding DNA: TGTGCCAGTAGTATAGGACAGGTCGGGGAGACCCAGTACTTC.

This clonotype was counted many times. The chain links TRBV7-2 to TRBJ2-5, with 7 bases fitting TRBD1. Losses at the gene ends were 5 bases for V and 3 bases for J; bases not matched to a gene: 3. Germline V gives CDR1 SGHTA, CDR2 FQGNSA. This CDR3 spans 13 amino acids. The CDR3 DNA reads TGTGCCAGCAGCGGGGGACAGAAAGAGACCCAGTACTTC. Protein: CASSGGQKETQYF.

This clonotype was recorded many times. The J gene is TRBJ2-1, the V gene TRBV5-5; tentatively, D is TRBD1 (7 bases). V was cut by 0 bases and J by 5 bases, with 12 bases left in between. CDR1 and CDR2 from the germline V gene are SGHKS and YYEKEE (reference sequence). The CDR3 is 15 amino acids. As DNA, the CDR3 is TGTGCCAGCAGCTTGGATCCAGGGGGGAACAATGAGCAGTTCTTC. Translating gives CASSLDPGGNNEQFF.

This clonotype was found many times. This rearrangement joins TRBV7-2 to TRBJ2-7; tentative D call: TRBD2 (6 bases). Germline V gives CDR1 SGHTA, CDR2 FQGNSA. The CDR3 runs 15 residues. Trimming took off 5 bases at V and 1 base at J, with 15 bases between the two ends. DNA of the CDR3: TGTGCCAGCAGCCCAGCAGGGACTGGATCCTACGAGCAGTACTTC. Its translation: CASSPAGTGSYEQYF.

The table lists this clonotype with a count of one. A read error may be the cause here, since a much bigger clone is one base away. The V gene is TRBV5-1, the J gene TRBJ2-5; a weak D match, TRBD1 (6 bases). The CDR3 is 14 amino acids. Germline-derived CDR1 and CDR2 are SGHRS and YFSETQ. The CDR3 here is CASSSTGSKETQSF. The CDR3 DNA follows: TGCGCCAGCAGCTCAACAGGGAGTAAAGAGACCCAGTCCTTC.

This clonotype came up many times. The chain links TRBV12-3 or TRBV12-4 to TRBJ2-7; no firm D call. The CDR3 totals 12 residues. V was trimmed by 3 bases and J by 4 bases, leaving 7 bases between them. The CDR3 DNA reads TGTGCCAGCAGTTTTCTCCCATACGAGCAGTACTTC. It yields the protein CASSFLPYEQYF.

This clonotype appeared many times. This chain uses TRBV11-3 with TRBJ2-2; the match to TRBD1 covers 7 bases. Germline V gene data show CDR1 as SGHNT and CDR2 as YENEEA. The CDR3 spans 16 residues. Unmatched junction bases numbered 8, after V lost 3 bases and J lost 4 bases. The CDR3 sequence: CASSFSGTAPTGELFF. In nucleotides, the CDR3 is TGTGCCAGCAGCTTCTCCGGGACAGCTCCCACCGGGGAGCTGTTTTTT.

This clonotype was counted ten times or more. The chain is built from TRBV2 and TRBJ1-5; no firm D call. Germline CDR1 is SNHLY and CDR2 is FYNNEI. Trimming left V 4 bases short and J 2 bases short, with 15 bases between. The CDR3 contains 16 residues. The CDR3 DNA follows: TGTGCCAGCAGTGGTACAGTGGCGGTGGGCAATCAGCCCCAGCATTTT. Translation gives CASSGTVAVGNQPQHF.